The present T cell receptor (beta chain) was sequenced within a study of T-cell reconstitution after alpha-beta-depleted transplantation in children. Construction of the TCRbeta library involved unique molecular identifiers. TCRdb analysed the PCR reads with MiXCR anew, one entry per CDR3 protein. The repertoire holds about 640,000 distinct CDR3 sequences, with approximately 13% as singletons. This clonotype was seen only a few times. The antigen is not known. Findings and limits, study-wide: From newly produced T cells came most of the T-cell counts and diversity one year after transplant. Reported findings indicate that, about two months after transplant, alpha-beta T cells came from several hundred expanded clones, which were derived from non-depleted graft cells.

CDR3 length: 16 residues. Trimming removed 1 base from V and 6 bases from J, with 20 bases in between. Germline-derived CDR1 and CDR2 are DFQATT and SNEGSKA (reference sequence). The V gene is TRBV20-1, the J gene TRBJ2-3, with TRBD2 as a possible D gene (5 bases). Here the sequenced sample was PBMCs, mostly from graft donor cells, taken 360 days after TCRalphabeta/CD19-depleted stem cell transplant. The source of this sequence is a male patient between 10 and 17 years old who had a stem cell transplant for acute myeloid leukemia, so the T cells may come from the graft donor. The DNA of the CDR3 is TGCAGTGCTAGAGGCAGCGTAAATCACCCTAGCGATACGCAGTATTTT. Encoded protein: CSARGSVNHPSDTQYF.